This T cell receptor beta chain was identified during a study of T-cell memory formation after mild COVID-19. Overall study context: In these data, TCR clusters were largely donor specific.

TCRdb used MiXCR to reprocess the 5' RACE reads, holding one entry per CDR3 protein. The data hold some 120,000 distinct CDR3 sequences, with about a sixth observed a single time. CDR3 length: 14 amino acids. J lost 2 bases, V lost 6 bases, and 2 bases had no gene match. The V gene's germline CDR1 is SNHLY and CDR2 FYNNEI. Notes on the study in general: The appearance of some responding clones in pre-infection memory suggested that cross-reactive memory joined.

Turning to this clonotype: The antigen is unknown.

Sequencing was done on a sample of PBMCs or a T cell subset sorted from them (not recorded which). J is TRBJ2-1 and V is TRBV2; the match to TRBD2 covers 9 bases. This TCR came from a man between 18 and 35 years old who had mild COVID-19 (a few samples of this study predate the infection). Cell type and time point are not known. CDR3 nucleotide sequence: TGTGCCAGCAGGGAGCGGGGGGCCTACAATGAGCAGTTCTTC. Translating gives CASRERGAYNEQFF.